What follows are 32 T cell receptor beta chains derived from one specimen sequenced in a study of beta chain features in type 1 diabetes. Findings and caveats of the study: Moderately but significantly shorter TCRB CDR3s were found in Type 1 diabetes patients in all four CD4+ subsets.

Sequencing targeted expressed TCRB transcripts, as all isolated RNA had been reverse transcribed. Only in-frame clones appear in the TCRdb table, and some are missing; sequencing was by immunoSEQ multiplex PCR. The table includes fewer than 400,000 clones, around 9% detected once. No antigen has been assigned to these receptors. The specimen sequenced was central memory CD4+ T cells from blood. All receptors derive from a young man with type 1 diabetes.

This clone showed up just a few times. The V and J genes are TRBV7-9 and TRBJ2-6; D uncertain. The V and J ends lost 3 bases and 2 bases respectively, with 8 bases between them. Germline V gene data show CDR1 as SEHNR and CDR2 as FQNEAQ (reference sequence). CDR3 length equals 15 residues. Here the CDR3 reads CASSLVGPGANVLTF. The CDR3 DNA sequence: TGTGCCAGCAGCTTGGTAGGGCCTGGGGCCAACGTCCTGACTTTC.

Many counts were recorded for this clone. The rearrangement uses TRBV21-1 and TRBJ2-6; TRBD1 is the table's D call and was not checked against the DNA. TRBV21-1 is shown as a pseudogene. The CDR3 contains 14 residues. The chain's CDR3 is CASPPRAGANVLTF. CDR3 nucleotides: TGTGCCAGCCCCCCCAGGGCTGGGGCCAACGTCCTGACTTTC.

V is TRBV5-1 and J is TRBJ2-6, with 7 bases matching TRBD1. The CDR3 has 19 residues. Germline V CDR1 and CDR2: SGHRS, YFSETQ. V gave up 4 bases and J gave up 1 base; unmatched junction bases: 14. The CDR3 loop is CASSPSPGGARSGANVLTF. The CDR3 coding sequence is TGCGCCAGCAGCCCATCTCCAGGGGGAGCCCGGTCTGGGGCCAACGTCCTGACTTTC.

This clone has a handful of counts. The rearrangement links TRBV10-3 to TRBJ2-2; TRBD1 agrees at 8 bases. This CDR3 contains 17 residues. Germline values: CDR1 ENHRY, CDR2 SYGVKD. J gave up 2 bases and V 4 bases, and 9 bases lay outside the gene matches. The CDR3 bases are TGTGCCATCAGTGCTACCGACAGGGGCGATAACACCGGGGAGCTGTTTTTT. Protein product: CAISATDRGDNTGELFF.

V usage is TRBV10-2 and J usage is TRBJ1-2; no clear D gene. V dropped 2 bases and J dropped 7 bases, with 8 bases sitting between them. The CDR3 has 12 amino acids. Germline V gene sequence: CDR1 WSHSY, CDR2 SAAADI. The CDR3 DNA reads as TGCGCCAGCAGTGAGGGATTCAGTGGCTACACCTTC. It translates to CASSEGFSGYTF.

This clone appeared many times. The V gene is TRBV2, the J gene TRBJ2-7; TRBD2 agrees at 8 bases. The germline CDR1 and CDR2 sequences are SNHLY and FYNNEI. Trimming took 6 bases from V and 6 from J; bases not matched to a gene: 10. The CDR3 length is 14 residues. The CDR3 loop reads CASRDGLAGSEQYF. DNA for the CDR3: TGTGCCAGCAGGGATGGACTAGCAGGGAGCGAGCAGTACTTC.

This clone was seen more than once but under ten times. The chain uses TRBV18 and TRBJ2-5; possibly TRBD1 for D (6 bases). From germline, CDR1 is KGHSH and CDR2 LQKENI. The CDR3 runs 16 residues. With 3 bases removed from V and 2 bases from J, the gap between germline ends came to 16 bases. This CDR3 is CASSPLIGQQQETQYF. The DNA for the CDR3 is TGTGCCAGCTCACCTTTGATAGGACAGCAGCAAGAGACCCAGTACTTC.

The chain joins TRBV5-1 to TRBJ1-4; D is uncertain. The CDR3 runs to 15 residues. Germline V gene lookup returns CDR1 SGHRS and CDR2 YFSETQ. Deletions cut 4 bases from V and 3 bases from J, with 13 bases between. The CDR3 DNA follows: TGCGCCAGCAGCGACGCACAGAGTTCTAATGAAAAACTGTTTTTT. Translating gives CASSDAQSSNEKLFF.

This clone was recorded many times. This chain uses TRBV19 with TRBJ1-2; no reliable D call. The ends were cut back, 9 bases at V and 7 bases at J, with 12 bases in the middle. This CDR3 has 11 amino acids. Germline lookup yields CDR1 LNHDA and CDR2 SQIVND (reference sequence). CDR3: CARTRVLGYTF. The CDR3 DNA reads as TGTGCCAGAACGCGAGTCCTTGGCTACACCTTC.

This clone was seen a handful of times. The rearrangement uses TRBV7-9 and TRBJ1-1; 9 bases agree with TRBD1. CDR3 length equals 15 residues. Germline trimming cut 5 bases from V and 4 bases from J; bases unmatched to any gene: 8. The V gene's germline CDR1 is SEHNR and CDR2 FQNEAQ (reference sequence). The CDR3 coding sequence is TGTGCCAGCAGCCCGGGACAGGGTTCGGGCACTGAAGCTTTCTTT. Residues: CASSPGQGSGTEAFF.

V is TRBV5-1 and J is TRBJ2-1, with a tentative D call TRBD2 (5 bases). V gave up 5 bases and J gave up 3 bases, with 12 bases separating them. CDR1 is SGHRS and CDR2 is YFSETQ in the germline V gene. This CDR3 region has 14 residues. CDR3 bases: TGCGCCAGCAGAGCGGAGTCGATCTACAATGAGCAGTTCTTC. Its translation is CASRAESIYNEQFF.

The rearrangement joins TRBV2 to TRBJ1-5; TRBD1 might be the D (5 bases). Germline assignment: CDR1 SNHLY and CDR2 FYNNEI. Between the trimmed V and J ends, which lost 0 bases and 4 bases, there was a span of 19 bases. The CDR3 sequence is 18 residues long. The CDR3 reads CASSEALRRGARNQPQHF. The CDR3 DNA is TGTGCCAGCAGTGAAGCGCTTAGGAGAGGGGCGAGGAATCAGCCCCAGCATTTT.

This sequence joins TRBV6-1 and TRBJ2-5; D remains unclear. Trimming removed 5 bases at V and 1 base at J, with 8 bases between. The CDR3 length is 13 residues. From germline, CDR1 is MNHNS and CDR2 SASEGT. The CDR3 loop reads CASSYGPQETQYF. The DNA of the CDR3 is TGTGCCAGCAGTTATGGTCCCCAAGAGACCCAGTACTTC.

This clone occurred a few times. V gene TRBV28 combines with J gene TRBJ2-1, with D uncertain. The CDR3 extends over 15 amino acids. The germline gives CDR1 MDHEN, CDR2 SYDVKM. Trimming shortened V by 8 bases and J by 1 base, and 15 bases separated the two germline ends. The CDR3 sequence is CASPPGRVSYNEQFF. CDR3 nucleotides: TGTGCCAGCCCCCCCGGTAGGGTATCCTACAATGAGCAGTTCTTC.

This sequence joins TRBV7-2 and TRBJ2-1, with 7 bases fitting TRBD2. V was pared by 3 bases and J by 3 bases, with 5 bases of the junction left unmatched. This CDR3 has 15 residues. The germline CDR1 and CDR2 sequences are SGHTA and FQGNSA. This CDR3 reads CASSLSGDLYNEQFF. The CDR3 DNA reads TGTGCCAGCAGCTTGAGCGGGGACCTCTACAATGAGCAGTTCTTC.

V is TRBV4-3 and J is TRBJ2-5, with TRBD2 matching 7 bases. The J call is in doubt because the DNA end fits TRBJ2-7 better. This CDR3 spans 19 amino acids. Per the germline V gene, CDR1 is LGHNA and CDR2 is YSLEER. CDR3 DNA sequence: TGCGCCAGCAGCAAACTTCTGGCGTCTGACTCCGCGGGGGACTACGAGCAGTACTTC. Protein sequence: CASSKLLASDSAGDYEQYF.

This clone was seen a handful of times. V gene TRBV18 combines with J gene TRBJ1-6; D gene ambiguous. Germline values: CDR1 KGHSH, CDR2 LQKENI. The germline V and J ends were trimmed by 5 bases and 7 bases, with 9 bases remaining between them. The CDR3 has 13 amino acids. In nucleotides, the CDR3 is TGTGCCAGCTCAGTCAGTGGGAATTCACCCCTCCACTTT. It is translated as CASSVSGNSPLHF.

This clone came up a few times. The chain combines TRBV6-6 with TRBJ2-7, with D maybe TRBD1 (6 bases). The CDR3 contains 14 residues. V was clipped by 6 bases and J by 7 bases, with 19 bases between them. From germline, CDR1 is MNHNY and CDR2 SVGAGI (reference sequence). This CDR3 reads CASREPRTGKEQYF. For the CDR3, the DNA is TGTGCCAGCAGGGAGCCCCGAACAGGGAAGGAGCAGTACTTC.

A note on this clone: This same CDR3 is encoded by further DNA sequences in the sample. The chain is built from TRBV11-2 and TRBJ2-7; the match to TRBD1 covers 8 bases. The V segment lost 6 bases and the J segment 5 bases; nucleotides outside the gene matches: 6. Looked up from germline, CDR1 is SGHAT and CDR2 is FQNNGV. The CDR3 length is 13 residues. DNA of the CDR3: TGTGCCAGCAGTCTAGGACAGGGCGACGAGCAGTACTTC. Protein product: CASSLGQGDEQYF.

The table lists this clone with a few counts. CDR3 residues: CASSQGQEVYLGYF. CDR3 nucleotides: TGTGCCAGCTCGCAGGGACAGGAAGTCTACTTGGGGTATTTT. V and J are TRBV18 and TRBJ2-3; 8 bases are shared with TRBD1. Germline trimming cut 6 bases from V and 14 bases from J; bases unmatched to any gene: 16. Germline CDR1 reads KGHSH; CDR2 reads LQKENI. This CDR3 spans 14 amino acids.

The CDR3 here is CASSLVVPNYGYTF. The CDR3, as DNA: TGCGCCAGCAGCTTGGTAGTACCTAACTATGGCTACACCTTC. The chain recombines TRBV5-1 with TRBJ1-2; D is uncertain. The CDR3 sequence is 14 residues long. The V gene lost 0 bases and the J gene lost 0 bases, with 6 bases spanning the gap. Germline CDR1 is SGHRS and CDR2 is YFSETQ.

A note on this clone: This sample also contains other DNA sequences that code for the same CDR3. V usage is TRBV7-9 and J usage is TRBJ2-3, with a weak D call TRBD2 (6 bases). From germline, CDR1 is SEHNR and CDR2 FQNEAQ (reference sequence). Trimming shortened V by 3 bases and J by 2 bases, and 9 bases separated the two germline ends. CDR3 length: 14 amino acids. The CDR3, as DNA: TGTGCCAGCAGCTTCGGGACTTCCACAGATACGCAGTATTTT. Residues: CASSFGTSTDTQYF. The entire variable domain, with the rest obtained from reference TRBV7-9 and TRBJ2-3, is as follows: DTGVSQNPRHKITKRGQNVTFRCDPISEHNRLYWYRQTLGQGPEFLTYFQNEAQLEKSRLLSDRFSAERPKGSFSTLEIQRTEQGDSAMYLCASSFGTSTDTQYFGPGTRLTVL.

In this sample, this clone turned up a few times. The genes are TRBV7-9 and TRBJ1-3, with a tentative D call TRBD1 (5 bases). Germline values: CDR1 SEHNR, CDR2 FQNEAQ (reference sequence). The CDR3 runs to 14 residues. The V end was cut by 11 bases, the J end by 0 bases, with 14 bases between. CDR3 loop: CAVAGLSSGNTIYF. CDR3 in DNA: TGTGCCGTCGCGGGGCTTAGCTCTGGAAACACCATATATTTT.

The chain is built from TRBV2 and TRBJ2-3; 15 bases match TRBD2. Germline V CDR1 and CDR2: SNHLY, FYNNEI. The CDR3 length is 15 residues. Losses at the gene ends were 5 bases for V and 6 bases for J; bases not matched to a gene: 3. CDR3 sequence: CASSRGTSGGDTQYF. The CDR3 coding sequence is TGTGCCAGCAGTCGAGGGACTAGCGGGGGGGATACGCAGTATTTT.

This clone was recorded a few times. This chain connects TRBV30 to TRBJ1-3, with D possibly matching TRBD1 (6 bases). This CDR3 has 17 residues. CDR1 is GTSNPN and CDR2 is SVGIG in the germline V gene (reference sequence). V was cut by 2 bases and J by 0 bases, with 17 bases left in between. CDR3 protein: CAWSPWTGQNSGNTIYF. The CDR3 DNA sequence: TGTGCCTGGAGTCCTTGGACCGGACAGAACTCTGGAAACACCATATATTTT.

This clone has just a few counts. The same CDR3 is also encoded by other DNA sequences in this sample. The V call is TRBV13, the J call TRBJ2-5; no clear D gene. The length of the CDR3 is 13 residues. Germline V gene sequence: CDR1 PRHDT, CDR2 FYEKMQ (reference sequence). Trimming pared 3 bases from V and 1 base from J, leaving 6 bases between. The chain's CDR3 is CASSFGSQETQYF. Written as DNA, the CDR3 is TGTGCCAGCAGCTTCGGCAGCCAAGAGACCCAGTACTTC.

This clone was seen only a few times. The J gene is TRBJ1-1, the V gene TRBV29-1; a possible D gene is TRBD1 (6 bases). Trimming pared 7 bases from V and 11 bases from J, leaving 20 bases between. CDR1 and CDR2 (germline): SQVTM, ANQGSEA. The CDR3 sequence is 12 residues long. The CDR3 sequence: CSDLTGTTGAFF. DNA for the CDR3: TGCAGCGACCTGACAGGCACTACTGGGGCTTTCTTT.

This chain connects TRBV5-6 to TRBJ1-1; perhaps TRBD1 as D (5 bases). The V gene lost 0 bases and the J gene lost 7 bases, with 22 bases spanning the gap. From germline, CDR1 is SGHDT and CDR2 YYEEEE. The CDR3 covers 17 residues. The CDR3 DNA sequence: TGTGCCAGCAGCTTGGCCCGGTTTACGGATTGGGACGGTGAAGCTTTCTTT. Protein product: CASSLARFTDWDGEAFF. The whole variable domain, filled in from reference TRBV5-6 and TRBJ1-1, reads DAGVTQSPTHLIKTRGQQVTLRCSPKSGHDTVSWYQQALGQGPQFIFQYYEEEERQRGNFPDRFSGHQFPNYSSELNVNALLLGDSALYLCASSLARFTDWDGEAFFGQGTRLTVV.

This chain uses TRBV5-1 with TRBJ2-1, with TRBD1 identical over 10 bases. Germline V gives CDR1 SGHRS, CDR2 YFSETQ. The CDR3 loop spans 15 amino acids. V lost 5 bases and J lost 2; bases outside the gene matches: 4. Here the CDR3 DNA reads TGCGCCAGCAGGGACAGGGGGGTCCCCTACAATGAGCAGTTCTTC. Protein sequence: CASRDRGVPYNEQFF.

The sample holds a few counts of this clone. This chain links TRBV7-2 with TRBJ2-2; D is possibly TRBD1 (5 bases). The CDR3 is made up of 14 amino acids. Trimming pared 0 bases from V and 6 bases from J, leaving 8 bases between. The germline CDR1 and CDR2 sequences are SGHTA and FQGNSA. CDR3 region: CASSLASGSGELFF. The CDR3 DNA reads TGTGCCAGCAGCTTAGCCTCAGGGTCCGGGGAGCTGTTTTTT.

This clone was counted only a few times. The gene calls are TRBV25-1 and TRBJ2-3; 9 nucleotides match TRBD1. Germline V gives CDR1 MGHDK, CDR2 SYGVNS. This CDR3 is 17 amino acids long. The trim removed 2 bases at V and 3 bases at J, leaving 9 bases unmatched. CDR3 amino acids: CASSEDLTGGITDTQYF. Written as DNA, the CDR3 is TGTGCCAGCAGTGAAGACTTAACAGGGGGCATTACAGATACGCAGTATTTT.

The V gene is TRBV18, the J gene TRBJ2-7; the D is unclear. V lost 6 bases and J 6 bases, leaving 12 bases between the germline ends. Germline CDR1 and CDR2: KGHSH and LQKENI. This CDR3 is built from 12 residues. This chain's CDR3 is CASSSERGEQYF. The CDR3 bases are TGTGCCAGCTCCTCCGAACGAGGCGAGCAGTACTTC.